Listed here are 32 T cell receptor beta chains from one sample, sequenced in a study of Graves' ophthalmopathy and Graves' hyperthyroidism. CDR3 regions of TCR beta were amplified from RNA transcripts. An opening RT-PCR round employed HTBI primers and preceded a second-round multiplex PCR. TCRdb re-called the multiplex PCR reads through MiXCR, storing one row per CDR3 protein. This sample yields 350,000 to 400,000 distinct CDR3 sequences, of which roughly 15% are seen a single time; around 6.6% belongs to the top ten. The sample consisted of peripheral blood. These receptors came from a woman between 18 and 30 years old with stable Graves' hyperthyroidism.

This clonotype was detected many times. This rearrangement joins TRBV6-2 or TRBV6-3 to TRBJ1-1; no firm D call. The germline V gene encodes CDR1 MNHEY and CDR2 SVGEGT. Trimming stripped 7 bases from V and 8 bases from J, with 14 bases between. This CDR3 is 12 amino acids long. The CDR3 nucleotides read TGTGCCAGCAACCGGCGGAGCGCAGAAGCTTTCTTT. Amino acids: CASNRRSAEAFF.

This clonotype came up a few times. V usage is TRBV11-2 and J usage is TRBJ1-6; TRBD1 agrees at 8 bases. V lost 3 bases and J lost 10; bases outside the gene matches: 8. The CDR3 has 15 residues. In germline, CDR1 is SGHAT, CDR2 FQNNGV. The CDR3 bases are TGTGCCAGCAGCTTCTCCAGGACAGGGAGGTCACCCCTCCACTTT. Amino acids: CASSFSRTGRSPLHF.

Comment on this clonotype: Since no conserved phenylalanine or tryptophan closes the CDR3, a read error is the likely cause. The chain combines TRBV7-2 with TRBJ1-5; 10 bases are a match to TRBD1. Germline V gene data show CDR1 as SGHTA and CDR2 as FQGNSA. J was trimmed by 6 bases and V by 7 bases; bases with no gene match: 9. There are 15 residues in the CDR3. CDR3 loop: CASTTTGGISQPQHV. DNA for the CDR3: TGTGCCAGCACCACGACAGGGGGCATTAGTCAGCCCCAGCATGTT.

The sample holds many counts of this clonotype. The chain is built from TRBV7-8 and TRBJ1-6, with D perhaps matching TRBD1 (5 bases). This CDR3 is 17 amino acids long. Germline V gene lookup returns CDR1 SGHVS and CDR2 FQNEAQ. Trimming removed 2 bases at V and 5 bases at J, with 16 bases between. Here the CDR3 DNA reads TGTGCCAGCAGCTTATGGTCGTGGGACGGCAATAATTCACCCCTCCACTTT. Its translation is CASSLWSWDGNNSPLHF.

Only a few counts were recorded for this clonotype. V gene TRBV19 combines with J gene TRBJ1-5; the D gene is possibly TRBD1 (5 bases). Germline lookup yields CDR1 LNHDA and CDR2 SQIVND (reference sequence). The V gene lost 7 bases and the J gene lost 0 bases, with 16 bases spanning the gap. This CDR3 is built from 16 residues. In nucleotides, the CDR3 is TGTGCCAGTATTCCGGGACCGCCGTATAGCAATCAGCCCCAGCATTTT. This sequence encodes CASIPGPPYSNQPQHF.

This clonotype was observed many times. The chain is built from TRBV6-2 or TRBV6-3 and TRBJ2-3, with D perhaps TRBD1 or TRBD2 (6 bases each). The CDR3 has 14 amino acids. V lost 2 bases to trimming and J lost 6 bases, with 12 bases between them. Germline values: CDR1 MNHEY, CDR2 SVGEGT. The CDR3 DNA sequence: TGTGCCAGCAGTTACGGGGGGCCAGGGGATACGCAGTATTTT. Translating it yields CASSYGGPGDTQYF.

This clonotype has a count of ten or more. The CDR3 sequence is CASKAGASSYEQYF. The CDR3 bases are TGTGCCAGTAAGGCAGGGGCAAGCTCCTACGAGCAGTACTTC. The rearrangement uses TRBV19 and TRBJ2-7; D is perhaps TRBD1 (6 bases). The germline gives CDR1 LNHDA, CDR2 SQIVND (reference sequence). This CDR3 has 14 residues. The V end was cut by 7 bases, the J end by 0 bases, with 13 bases between. Full variable domain (remainder filled in from reference TRBV19 and TRBJ2-7): DGGITQSPKYLFRKEGQNVTLSCEQNLNHDAMYWYRQDPGQGLRLIYYSQIVNDFQKGDIAEGYSVSREKKESFPLTVTSAQKNPTAFYLCASKAGASSYEQYFGPGTRLTVT.

This clonotype was seen many times. The V call is TRBV5-1, the J call TRBJ1-6, with D uncertain. Trimming shortened V by 0 bases and J by 5 bases, and 6 bases separated the two germline ends. The CDR3 loop spans 14 amino acids. Germline loops: CDR1 SGHRS, CDR2 YFSETQ. This chain's CDR3 is CASSLDMNNSPLHF. In DNA form, the CDR3 reads TGCGCCAGCAGCTTGGACATGAATAATTCACCCCTCCACTTT.

This clonotype was observed many times. This chain joins TRBV6-2 or TRBV6-3 and TRBJ2-7; D call uncertain. Looked up from germline, CDR1 is MNHEY and CDR2 is SVGEGT. The V end lost 2 bases, the J end lost 0 bases, and 8 bases lay between the germline ends. The CDR3 has 14 amino acids. In DNA form, the CDR3 reads TGTGCCAGCAGTTACAGGGTGGCCTCCTACGAGCAGTACTTC. It is translated as CASSYRVASYEQYF.

This clonotype was recorded at least ten times. V is TRBV12-3 or TRBV12-4 and J is TRBJ1-6; no reliable D call. This CDR3 has 14 residues. V was cut by 2 bases and J by 10 bases, with 12 bases left in between. CDR3 region: CASSLSRAGSPLHF. The CDR3 nucleotides are TGTGCCAGCAGTTTATCCCGGGCTGGGTCACCCCTCCACTTT.

The J gene is TRBJ2-2, the V gene TRBV6-2 or TRBV6-3; no clear D. The CDR3 length is 16 residues. V was cut by 0 bases and J by 5 bases, with 13 bases left in between. Germline assignment: CDR1 MNHEY and CDR2 SVGEGT. CDR3 residues: CASSYSTVVLTGELFF. The CDR3 DNA reads TGTGCCAGCAGTTACTCGACGGTAGTCCTAACCGGGGAGCTGTTTTTT.

This clonotype was detected many times. The rearrangement joins TRBV13 to TRBJ1-2; unclear D gene. The V gene lost 5 bases and the J gene lost 2 bases, with 6 bases spanning the gap. The CDR3 length is 12 residues. CDR1 PRHDT and CDR2 FYEKMQ come from the germline V gene (reference sequence). The CDR3 protein is CASSLHNYGYTF. CDR3 in DNA: TGTGCCAGCAGCCTCCACAACTATGGCTACACCTTC. Together with reference TRBV13 and TRBJ1-2, the CDR3 gives the full variable domain: AAGVIQSPRHLIKEKRETATLKCYPIPRHDTVYWYQQGPGQDPQFLISFYEKMQSDKGSIPDRFSAQQFSDYHSELNMSSLELGDSALYFCASSLHNYGYTFGSGTRLTVV.

The sample holds many counts of this clonotype. This chain links TRBV12-3 or TRBV12-4 with TRBJ1-5; 8 nucleotides agree with TRBD1. The CDR3 sequence is 17 residues long. The J segment lost 3 bases and the V segment lost 1 base, leaving 8 bases of the junction unmatched. For the CDR3, the DNA is TGTGCCAGCAGTTTAGAGAGGGGGACAGGTACCAATCAGCCCCAGCATTTT. This encodes CASSLERGTGTNQPQHF.

This clonotype was recorded at least ten times. The rearrangement uses TRBV24-1 and TRBJ1-2, with a possible D match to TRBD1 (5 bases). The CDR3 contains 12 residues. Germline V gene data show CDR1 as KGHDR and CDR2 as SFDVKD. The V end lost 4 bases, the J end lost 5 bases, and 7 bases lay between the germline ends. The CDR3 sequence: CATSDREYGYTF. CDR3 bases: TGTGCCACCAGTGACAGGGAGTATGGCTACACCTTC.

This clonotype was detected only a few times. The chain couples TRBV7-2 to TRBJ1-2; D uncertain. Trimming took 2 bases from V and 2 from J, leaving 9 bases between them. The CDR3 contains 14 residues. Germline V gene sequence: CDR1 SGHTA, CDR2 FQGNSA. The CDR3 region has the DNA TGTGCCAGCAGCTTATGGATCTCCAACTATGGCTACACCTTC. Translating gives CASSLWISNYGYTF.

The chain carries TRBV3-1 and TRBJ1-2; weak D call: TRBD1 (6 bases). The V end was cut by 0 bases, the J end by 4 bases, with 15 bases between. This CDR3 contains 16 residues. CDR1 and CDR2 (germline): LGHDT, YNNKEL (reference sequence). CDR3 sequence (DNA): TGTGCCAGCAGCCAAGATTTTTCCGGACAGCCCTATGGCTACACCTTC. Translation: CASSQDFSGQPYGYTF. Based on the CDR3 plus reference TRBV3-1 and TRBJ1-2, the full variable domain is DTAVSQTPKYLVTQMGNDKSIKCEQNLGHDTMYWYKQDSKKFLKIMFSYNNKELIINETVPNRFSPKSPDKAHLNLHINSLELGDSAVYFCASSQDFSGQPYGYTFGSGTRLTVV.

This clonotype was detected ten times or more. The chain is built from TRBV29-1 and TRBJ2-5; 10 bases line up with TRBD2. The CDR3 covers 16 residues. The J segment lost 0 bases and the V segment lost 6 bases, leaving 10 bases of the junction unmatched. CDR1 and CDR2 from the germline V gene are SQVTM and ANQGSEA. CDR3 protein: CSVSLAGDSYQETQYF. Here the CDR3 DNA reads TGCAGCGTGAGCCTAGCGGGGGACTCGTACCAAGAGACCCAGTACTTC.

Comments on this clonotype: A read error may account for a junction end that differs from germline. The rearrangement joins TRBV15 to TRBJ2-7; 8 bases map to TRBD1. Germline loops: CDR1 LNHNV, CDR2 YYDKDF (reference sequence). The CDR3 is 14 residues long. The CDR3 loop reads CASSREQGAYEQYF. The CDR3 DNA reads as TGTGCCAGCAGCAGAGAGCAGGGGGCGTACGAGCAGTACTTC. The entire variable domain, with the rest obtained from reference TRBV15 and TRBJ2-7, is as follows: DAMVIQNPRYQVTQFGKPVTLSCSQTLNHNVMYWYQQKSSQAPKLLFHYYDKDFNNEADTPDNFQSRRPNTSFCFLDIRSPGLGDTAMYLCASSREQGAYEQYFGPGTRLTVT.

This clonotype was observed many times. V gene TRBV7-2 combines with J gene TRBJ2-5; D not certain. Looked up from germline, CDR1 is SGHTA and CDR2 is FQGNSA. Trimming took 4 bases from V and 4 from J, leaving 13 bases between them. This CDR3 contains 14 residues. The CDR3 nucleotides read TGTGCCAGCAGCTCCCGGTCGGGTTCAGAGACCCAGTACTTC. The encoded protein is CASSSRSGSETQYF.

This clonotype was seen at least ten times. V gene TRBV20-1 combines with J gene TRBJ2-7, with D possibly being TRBD1 (5 bases). V lost 6 bases, J lost 3 bases, and 18 bases lay in between. This CDR3 is 14 amino acids long. The germline gives CDR1 DFQATT, CDR2 SNEGSKA (reference sequence). This chain's CDR3 is CSALIGAFSYEQYF. The DNA for the CDR3 is TGCAGTGCCCTCATTGGGGCATTTAGCTACGAGCAGTACTTC.

This chain links TRBV4-1 with TRBJ2-7; maybe TRBD1 (7 bases). Germline assignment: CDR1 MGHRA and CDR2 YSYEKL. V dropped 7 bases and J dropped 0 bases, with 16 bases sitting between them. The CDR3 is made up of 15 amino acids. CDR3 bases: TGCGCCAGCACCCTAAGACAGGGAGGCTCCTACGAGCAGTACTTC. This gives the protein CASTLRQGGSYEQYF.

A word on this clonotype: A junction end diverges from the germline sequence, so it may reflect a read error. This rearrangement joins TRBV7-9 to TRBJ1-1; D is unclear. Germline assignment: CDR1 SEHNR and CDR2 FQNEAQ (reference sequence). The CDR3 consists of 15 residues. CDR3 sequence reads: CASLDTGRGNTEACF. DNA of the CDR3: TGTGCCAGCCTCGACACGGGGAGAGGGAACACTGAAGCTTGCTTT.

The V gene is TRBV6-1, the J gene TRBJ1-5; D unresolved. Trimming stripped 1 base from V and 0 bases from J, with 4 bases between. The CDR3 is 14 residues long. Germline V gene lookup returns CDR1 MNHNS and CDR2 SASEGT. CDR3 loop: CASSEESSNQPQHF. The DNA for the CDR3 is TGTGCCAGCAGTGAAGAGAGTAGCAATCAGCCCCAGCATTTT.

This clonotype was seen at least ten times. The V call is TRBV6-2 or TRBV6-3, the J call TRBJ2-4; D gene uncertain. The CDR3 totals 11 residues. Trimming cost V 5 bases and J 4 bases, with 3 bases left between them. Germline-derived CDR1 and CDR2 are MNHEY and SVGEGT. CDR3 loop: CASSRKNIQYF. DNA of the CDR3: TGTGCCAGCAGTAGGAAAAACATTCAGTACTTC.

In DNA form, the CDR3 reads TGTGCCAGTAGCCACACCCAGGGGGCCGGCAATCAGCCCCAGCATTTT. Translated, it gives CASSHTQGAGNQPQHF. The chain recombines TRBV19 with TRBJ1-5; 8 nucleotides line up with TRBD1. The CDR3 is 16 residues long. Trimming cost V 6 bases and J 2 bases; bases outside gene matches: 9. From germline, CDR1 is LNHDA and CDR2 SQIVND (reference sequence).

This clonotype has just a few counts. The rearrangement joins TRBV6-1 to TRBJ2-3; D not resolved. V dropped 4 bases and J dropped 5 bases, with 4 bases sitting between them. This CDR3 is 11 amino acids long. Germline loops: CDR1 MNHNS, CDR2 SASEGT. DNA for the CDR3: TGTGCCAGCAGTGGGGTAGATACGCAGTATTTT. This sequence encodes CASSGVDTQYF.

This clonotype was counted ten times or more. This chain uses TRBV2 with TRBJ2-7, with 9 bases that match TRBD1. This CDR3 is built from 13 residues. CDR1 is SNHLY, CDR2 FYNNEI, per germline. The V gene end was trimmed by 6 bases and the J gene end by 4 bases; junction bases not matched to a gene: 4. The CDR3 DNA reads TGTGCCAGCAGACCGGGACAGGGTTACGAGCAGTACTTC. Translation: CASRPGQGYEQYF.

Ten or more counts support this clonotype. This chain uses TRBV6-5 with TRBJ2-7, with 7 nucleotides matching TRBD1. This CDR3 has 13 residues. CDR1 is MNHEY and CDR2 is SVGAGI in the germline V gene. Losses at the gene ends were 6 bases for V and 3 bases for J; bases not matched to a gene: 5. CDR3 in amino acids: CASRGTAHYEQYF. The CDR3 DNA sequence: TGTGCCAGCAGGGGGACAGCTCACTACGAGCAGTACTTC.

This clonotype was counted between two and nine times. This sequence joins TRBV6-5 and TRBJ1-2; D is perhaps TRBD1 (6 bases). Between the trimmed V and J ends, which lost 0 bases and 5 bases, there was a span of 19 bases. Germline CDR1 MNHEY, CDR2 SVGAGI. The CDR3 length is 17 residues. CDR3 amino acids: CASSYSLLQGSGYGYTF. Written as DNA, the CDR3 is TGTGCCAGCAGTTACTCTTTACTACAGGGATCGGGATATGGCTACACCTTC.

This clonotype appeared many times. The chain carries TRBV4-2 and TRBJ1-1; TRBD1 is a possible D gene (6 bases). The V gene lost 0 bases and the J gene lost 4 bases, with 12 bases spanning the gap. The CDR3 sequence is 15 residues long. The germline V gene encodes CDR1 LGHNA and CDR2 YNFKEQ. In DNA form, the CDR3 reads TGTGCCAGCAGCCAAGAAACAGGGTTGACCACTGAAGCTTTCTTT. This codes for CASSQETGLTTEAFF.

This clonotype was seen at least ten times. The DNA for the CDR3 is TGTGCTAGTGGTTTGTTGGGGCCGGGTCAGCCCCAGCATTTT. The encoded protein is CASGLLGPGQPQHF. The chain recombines TRBV12-5 with TRBJ1-5; D possibly corresponds to TRBD1 (5 bases). With 2 bases removed from V and 6 bases from J, the gap between germline ends came to 11 bases. CDR3 length equals 14 residues. CDR1 LGHNT and CDR2 FRNRAP come from the germline V gene.

The chain is built from TRBV28 and TRBJ2-5; D may be TRBD2 (9 bases). Trimming removed 7 bases at V and 5 bases at J, with 23 bases between. Germline loops: CDR1 MDHEN, CDR2 SYDVKM. CDR3 length: 16 amino acids. The CDR3 DNA follows: TGTGCCAGCAAGGACAGGGAGAGGACTAGCGATGAGACCCAGTACTTC. Its protein product is CASKDRERTSDETQYF.